The present TCR beta chain was sequenced within a study of blood T cell repertoires in COVID-19. The V segment lost 10 bases and the J segment 5 bases; nucleotides outside the gene matches: 8. The CDR3 extends over 12 amino acids. The germline V gene encodes CDR1 ENHRY and CDR2 SYGVKD. This clone was detected a few times. This table comes from immunoSEQ multiplex PCR, and its TCRdb copy is limited to in-frame clones, with some not included. Here the sample spans around 47,000 clones, under 90% being singletons. V gene TRBV10-3 combines with J gene TRBJ2-7; 7 bases line up with TRBD1. The receptor was isolated from a human donor in a cohort sampled during active COVID-19. Material for sequencing was peripheral blood. CDR3 loop: CATQTGSHEQYF. DNA of the CDR3: TGTGCCACCCAGACAGGGTCCCACGAGCAGTACTTC.